This TCR beta chain originates from a study of cytomegalovirus exposure and HLA in healthy donors. This CDR3 contains 12 residues. The germline V and J ends were trimmed by 3 bases and 8 bases, with 8 bases remaining between them. Per the germline V gene, CDR1 is MGHRA and CDR2 is YSYEKL. Researchers ran the PCR with 60 Vbeta and 13 Jbeta primers. The table came from immunoSEQ multiplex PCR; TCRdb's copy has only in-frame clones and leaves some out. The data contain 150,000 or so clones, about 80% of them singletons. This receptor was taken from a man aged 25-45 years in good health and CMV-seropositive. V is TRBV4-1 and J is TRBJ2-1, with a tentative D call TRBD2 (6 bases). The specimen sequenced was PBMCs. CDR3 sequence reads: CASSQPGDEQFF. The CDR3, as DNA: TGCGCCAGCAGCCAGCCGGGGGATGAGCAGTTCTTC.